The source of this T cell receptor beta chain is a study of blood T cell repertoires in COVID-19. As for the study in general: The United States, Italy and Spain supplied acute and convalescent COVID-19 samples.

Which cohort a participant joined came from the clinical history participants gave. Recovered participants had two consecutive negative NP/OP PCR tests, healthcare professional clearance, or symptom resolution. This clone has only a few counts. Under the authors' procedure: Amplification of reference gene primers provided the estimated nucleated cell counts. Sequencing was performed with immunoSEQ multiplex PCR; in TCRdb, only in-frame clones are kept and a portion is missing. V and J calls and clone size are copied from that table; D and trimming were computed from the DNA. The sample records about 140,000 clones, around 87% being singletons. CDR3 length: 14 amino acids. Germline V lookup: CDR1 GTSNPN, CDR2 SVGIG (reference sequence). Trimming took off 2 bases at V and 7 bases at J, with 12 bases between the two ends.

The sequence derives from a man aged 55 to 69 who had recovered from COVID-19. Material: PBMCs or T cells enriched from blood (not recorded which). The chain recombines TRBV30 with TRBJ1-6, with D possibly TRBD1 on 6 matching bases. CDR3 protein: CAWSTGHQNSPLHF. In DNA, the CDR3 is TGTGCCTGGAGTACGGGACACCAGAATTCACCCCTCCACTTT.